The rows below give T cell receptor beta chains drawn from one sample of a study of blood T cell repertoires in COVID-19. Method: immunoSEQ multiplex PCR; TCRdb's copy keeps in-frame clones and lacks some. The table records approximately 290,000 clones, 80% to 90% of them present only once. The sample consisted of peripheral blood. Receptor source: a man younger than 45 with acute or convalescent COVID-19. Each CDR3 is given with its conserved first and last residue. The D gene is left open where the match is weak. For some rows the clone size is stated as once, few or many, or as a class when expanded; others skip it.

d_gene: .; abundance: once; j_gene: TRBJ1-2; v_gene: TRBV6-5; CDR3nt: TGTGCCAGCAGTCAAACCCCCGGTCTAAAAGGCTACACCTTC; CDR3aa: CASSQTPGLKGYTF
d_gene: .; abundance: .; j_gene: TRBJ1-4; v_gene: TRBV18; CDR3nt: TGTGCCAGCTCACCACTGGGAAGGACATATGCAACTAATGAAAAACTGTTTTTT; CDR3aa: CASSPLGRTYATNEKLFF
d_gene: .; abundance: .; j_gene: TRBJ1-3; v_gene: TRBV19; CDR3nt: TGTGCCAGTAGTCAGCAGGGAGGAAACACCATATATTTT; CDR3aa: CASSQQGGNTIYF
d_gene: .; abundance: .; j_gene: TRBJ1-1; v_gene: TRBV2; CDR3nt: TGTGCCAGCAGTGAATTTTATCGGGGGAACACTGAAGCTTTCTTT; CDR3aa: CASSEFYRGNTEAFF
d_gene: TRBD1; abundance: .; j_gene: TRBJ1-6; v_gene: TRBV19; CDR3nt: TGTGCCAGTAGCGCGGACAGGGCGGCGAATTCACCCCTCCACTTT; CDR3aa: CASSADRAANSPLHF
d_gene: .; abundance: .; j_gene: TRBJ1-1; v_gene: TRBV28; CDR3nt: TGTGCCACCGCCGGGGGATTCGGGAACACTGAAGCTTTCTTT; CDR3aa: CATAGGFGNTEAFF
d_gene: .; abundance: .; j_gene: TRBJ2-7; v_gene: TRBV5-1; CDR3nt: TGCGCCAGCAGCTTGGGGCAGGGTGCCTACGAGCAGTACTTC; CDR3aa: CASSLGQGAYEQYF
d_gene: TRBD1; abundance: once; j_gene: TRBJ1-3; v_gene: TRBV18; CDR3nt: TGTGCCAGCTCATCGACAGGGGAAAGAGGTGGCACCATATATTTT; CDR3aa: CASSSTGERGGTIYF
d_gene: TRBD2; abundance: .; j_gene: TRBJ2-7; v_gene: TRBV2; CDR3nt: TGTGCCAGCAGCCGAGGTGGACGACTAGCGGGAGCGGTCGAGCAGTACTTC; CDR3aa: CASSRGGRLAGAVEQYF
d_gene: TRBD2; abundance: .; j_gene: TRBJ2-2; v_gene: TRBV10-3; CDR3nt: TGTGCCATCAGTGAGTCGCCGAGACTAGCGGGGAGTGACGGGGAGCTGTTTTTT; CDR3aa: CAISESPRLAGSDGELFF
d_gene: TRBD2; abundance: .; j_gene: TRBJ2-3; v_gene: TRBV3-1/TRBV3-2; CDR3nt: TGTGCCAGCAGCTTGTCTAGCGGGGGGGCCGGGAGGCTAACGCAGTATTTT; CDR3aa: CASSLSSGGAGRLTQYF
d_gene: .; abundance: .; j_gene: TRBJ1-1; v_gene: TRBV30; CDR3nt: TGTGCCTGGAGTACAACAGGGACTGAAGCTTTCTTT; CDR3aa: CAWSTTGTEAFF
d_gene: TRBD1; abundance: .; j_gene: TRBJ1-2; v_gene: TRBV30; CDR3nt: TGTGCCTGGAGTGTGTATTATAACAGGGGTGGCTACACCTTC; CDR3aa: CAWSVYYNRGGYTF
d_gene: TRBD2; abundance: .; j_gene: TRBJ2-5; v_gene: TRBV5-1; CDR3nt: TGCGCCAGCAGCCCCAGGGGACTAGCGGGAGTGGCAGAGACCCAGTACTTC; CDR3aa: CASSPRGLAGVAETQYF
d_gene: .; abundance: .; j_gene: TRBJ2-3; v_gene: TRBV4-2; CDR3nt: TGTGCCAGCAGCAGTCGGAGGGATTCTAGCACAGATACGCAGTATTTT; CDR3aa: CASSSRRDSSTDTQYF
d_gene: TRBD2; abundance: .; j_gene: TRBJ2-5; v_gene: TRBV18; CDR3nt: TGTGCCAGCTCACCCCTAGCGGGGGGGGTTCAAGAGACCCAGTACTTC; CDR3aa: CASSPLAGGVQETQYF
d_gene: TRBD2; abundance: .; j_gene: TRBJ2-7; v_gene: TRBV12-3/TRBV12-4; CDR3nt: TGTGCCAGCAGTTCTAGCGGTTACTACGAGCAGTACTTC; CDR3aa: CASSSSGYYEQYF
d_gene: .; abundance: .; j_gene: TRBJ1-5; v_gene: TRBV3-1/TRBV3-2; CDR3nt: TGTGCCAGCAGCCATCATGCTGGACAGCAGGCCCCGCTAGGCAATCAGCCCCAGCATTTT; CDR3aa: CASSHHAGQQAPLGNQPQHF
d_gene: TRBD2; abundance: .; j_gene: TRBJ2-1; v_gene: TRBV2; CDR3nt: TGTGCCAGCGTATTAGCGGGGGGGGCCTACAATGAGCAGTTCTTC; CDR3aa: CASVLAGGAYNEQFF
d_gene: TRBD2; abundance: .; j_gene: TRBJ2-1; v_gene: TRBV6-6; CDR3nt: TGTGCCAGCAGTTCGGGACTAGCGGGGCATGAGCAGTTCTTC; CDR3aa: CASSSGLAGHEQFF
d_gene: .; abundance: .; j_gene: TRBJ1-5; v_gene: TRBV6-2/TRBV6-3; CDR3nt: TGTGCCAGCAGTCGGGGGGAAGGGCGCAATCAGCCCCAGCATTTT; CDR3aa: CASSRGEGRNQPQHF
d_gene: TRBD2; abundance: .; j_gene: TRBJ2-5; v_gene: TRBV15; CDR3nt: TGTGCCACCAGCGACCCGGTCCTAGCGGATAAACAAGAGACCCAGTACTTC; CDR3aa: CATSDPVLADKQETQYF
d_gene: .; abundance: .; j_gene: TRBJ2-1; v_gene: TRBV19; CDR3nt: TGTGCCAGTAGTCCCTCGGGACTCCATCTCGCCTCCTACAATGAGCAGTTCTTC; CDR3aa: CASSPSGLHLASYNEQFF
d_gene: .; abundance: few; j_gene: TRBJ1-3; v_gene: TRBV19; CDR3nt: TGTGCCAGTAGACCCGCCCGGTTCTCTGGAAACACCATATATTTT; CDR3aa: CASRPARFSGNTIYF
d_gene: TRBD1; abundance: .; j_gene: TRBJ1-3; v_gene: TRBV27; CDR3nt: TGTGCCAGCAGTCCCCACCTGGGGACAGGGACTGGAAACACCATATATTTT; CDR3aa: CASSPHLGTGTGNTIYF
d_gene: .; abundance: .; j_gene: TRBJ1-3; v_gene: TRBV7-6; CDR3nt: TGTGCCAGCAGCTTAGCCCCGATTGAGTCCTCTGGAAACACCATATATTTT; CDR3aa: CASSLAPIESSGNTIYF
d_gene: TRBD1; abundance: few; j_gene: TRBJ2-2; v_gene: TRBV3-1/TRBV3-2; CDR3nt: TGTGCCAGCAGCCATCCTTGGACAGGGGACACCGGGGAGCTGTTTTTT; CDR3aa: CASSHPWTGDTGELFF
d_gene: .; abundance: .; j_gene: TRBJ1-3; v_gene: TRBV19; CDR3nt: TGTGCCAGTAGTATTCACGGGAGCTCTGGAAACACCATATATTTT; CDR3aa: CASSIHGSSGNTIYF
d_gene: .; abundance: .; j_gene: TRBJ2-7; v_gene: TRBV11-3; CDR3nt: TGTGCCAGCAGTTGTAGGGTGGACAGCTCCTACGAGCAGTACTTC; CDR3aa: CASSCRVDSSYEQYF
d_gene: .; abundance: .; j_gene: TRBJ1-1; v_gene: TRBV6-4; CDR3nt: TGTGCCAGCAGTGACGGAGGAGCTGAAGCTTTCTTT; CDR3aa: CASSDGGAEAFF
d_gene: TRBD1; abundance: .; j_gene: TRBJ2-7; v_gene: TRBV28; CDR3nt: TGTGCCAGCCTAAGGGACAGGCCGCCCTACGAGCAGTACTTC; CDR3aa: CASLRDRPPYEQYF
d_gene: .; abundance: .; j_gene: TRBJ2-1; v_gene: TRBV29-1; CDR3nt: TGCAGCGCTAGGGGAACCTACAATGAGCAGTTCTTC; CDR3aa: CSARGTYNEQFF
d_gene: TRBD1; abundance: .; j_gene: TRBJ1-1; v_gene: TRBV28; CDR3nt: TGTGCCAGCAGTTTGGCAGGGGGCTTTACTGAAGCTTTCTTT; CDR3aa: CASSLAGGFTEAFF
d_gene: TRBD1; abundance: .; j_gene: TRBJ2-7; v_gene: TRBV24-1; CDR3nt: TGTGCCACCAGTGGGCCCGGACAGGCCCCACCGATGGGAGAGGAGCAGTACTTC; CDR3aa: CATSGPGQAPPMGEEQYF
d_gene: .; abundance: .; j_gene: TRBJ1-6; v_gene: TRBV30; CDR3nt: TGTGCCTGGAGTGTATCAGGGGTTGGTTCACCCCTCCACTTT; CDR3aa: CAWSVSGVGSPLHF
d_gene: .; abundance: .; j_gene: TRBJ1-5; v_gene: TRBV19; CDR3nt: TGTGCCAGTAACCCAGGGAGGGCGAATCAGCCCCAGCATTTT; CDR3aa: CASNPGRANQPQHF
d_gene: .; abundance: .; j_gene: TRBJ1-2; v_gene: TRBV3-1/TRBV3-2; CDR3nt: TGTGCCAGCAGCGCAAGACAGAGCTCTTATGGCTACACCTTC; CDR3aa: CASSARQSSYGYTF
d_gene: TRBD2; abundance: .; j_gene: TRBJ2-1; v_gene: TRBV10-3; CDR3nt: TGTGCCATCCAGGCGGGAGGCCCCAGCCCTGAGCAGTTCTTC; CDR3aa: CAIQAGGPSPEQFF
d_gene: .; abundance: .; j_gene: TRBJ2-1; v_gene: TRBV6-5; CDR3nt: TGTGCCAGCAGTTACCCTAACTCCCTCCAGCAGTTCTTC; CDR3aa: CASSYPNSLQQFF
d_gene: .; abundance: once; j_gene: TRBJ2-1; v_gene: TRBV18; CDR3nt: TGTGCCAGCTCACCAAAACGGGACTCCTACAATGAGCAGTTCTTC; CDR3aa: CASSPKRDSYNEQFF
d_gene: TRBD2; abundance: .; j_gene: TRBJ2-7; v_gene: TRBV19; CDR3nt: TGTGCCAGTAGTTTGACTAGCGGGAGTGGGCCCGGGGACTTC; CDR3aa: CASSLTSGSGPGDF
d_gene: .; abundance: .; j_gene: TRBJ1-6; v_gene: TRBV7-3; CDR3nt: TGTGCCAGCAGCTTCCGCGGGGACTCCCGAGTTTTTATCCACTTT; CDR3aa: CASSFRGDSRVFIHF